The entry below gives a single T cell receptor (beta chain) sequence along with its context. Antigen specificity is unknown. Time point reported: week 23, last vaccination. All doses held 300 ug of mutant IDH1 20-mer peptide, with topical imiquimod. CDR1 MNHEY and CDR2 SMNVEV come from the germline V gene (reference sequence). The V end lost 5 bases, the J end lost 1 base, and 11 bases lay between the germline ends. CDR3 length: 14 residues. Clones were read by immunoSEQ multiplex PCR, and TCRdb kept only the in-frame ones, dropping some. Among roughly 29,000 clones listed, approximately 80% were seen once. The data were taken from a study of a mutant IDH1 vaccine in newly diagnosed glioma.

The sample was PBMCs, taken from a glioma patient whose treatment included an IDH1 peptide vaccine. The receptor was isolated from a woman aged 18-29 years with glioma. This rearrangement joins TRBV27 to TRBJ1-2; D gene unclear. The CDR3 here is CASSAGSINYGYTF. DNA for the CDR3: TGTGCCAGCAGTGCAGGATCCATTAACTATGGCTACACCTTC.